Listed here is a single TCR beta chain. Repertoires were generated with immunoSEQ multiplex PCR, while TCRdb's copy carries only in-frame clones and drops some. The data show a few hundred thousand clones, with about 88% seen just once and 1.7% held by the top ten. The data belong to a study of blood T cell repertoires in COVID-19. The CDR3 sequence is 12 residues long. V lost 3 bases to trimming and J lost 9 bases, with 12 bases between them. Material for sequencing was peripheral blood. The chain recombines TRBV12-3 or TRBV12-4 with TRBJ2-7; D remains ambiguous. The source of this sequence is a man between 65 and 79 years old with acute or convalescent COVID-19. CDR3 sequence reads: CASSFFSAGQYF. The CDR3 bases are TGTGCCAGCAGTTTTTTTTCCGCAGGGCAGTACTTC.